One sample yielded the 10 T cell receptor beta chains listed below, sequenced in a study of kidney transplant recipient with SARS-CoV-2 infection. TCRdb reprocessed the reads via MiXCR and lists one record per CDR3 protein. This sample has roughly 250,000 distinct CDR3 sequences, with around 30% found just once. Material: a blood sample, obtained at baseline and on day 111 from a kidney transplant recipient. These receptors all come from a male patient aged 30 to 40 who had COVID-19 and was a kidney transplant recipient. The graft donor may be the source of some T cells.

Turning to this clonotype: A clone one base away is much larger, so this may be a read error. The V and J genes are TRBV27 and TRBJ2-7; 7 bases align to TRBD2. This CDR3 has 15 amino acids. In germline, CDR1 is MNHEY, CDR2 SMNVEV (reference sequence). V lost 2 bases, J lost 7 bases, and 11 bases stayed unmatched. The CDR3 spells CASSLVLGGPGEQYF. CDR3 DNA sequence: TGTGCCAGCAGTTTAGTGTTGGGAGGGCCAGGGGAGCAGTACTTC.

This clonotype was detected many times. The V and J genes are TRBV9 and TRBJ2-2; D is possibly TRBD2 (5 bases). Germline V gives CDR1 SGDLS, CDR2 YYNGEE. This CDR3 spans 14 amino acids. With 1 base removed from V and 6 bases from J, the gap between germline ends came to 10 bases. CDR3 nucleotide sequence: TGTGCCAGCAGCGTATTAGGGAGTCCCGGGGAGCTGTTTTTT. This gives the protein CASSVLGSPGELFF.

The chain has TRBV9 and TRBJ2-1, with 7 bases matching TRBD1. Looked up from germline, CDR1 is SGDLS and CDR2 is YYNGEE. The ends lost 2 bases at V and 6 bases at J; junction bases unmatched: 8. The CDR3 is made up of 15 amino acids. CDR3 amino acids: CASSVAGTVINEQFF. DNA for the CDR3: TGTGCCAGCAGCGTTGCCGGGACAGTCATCAATGAGCAGTTCTTC.

This clonotype was recorded many times. The V call is TRBV19, the J call TRBJ1-1; possibly TRBD1 for D (5 bases). Looked up from germline, CDR1 is LNHDA and CDR2 is SQIVND (reference sequence). Trimming left V 7 bases short and J 1 base short, with 10 bases between. This CDR3 spans 13 amino acids. The CDR3 protein is CASTMGGNTEAFF. CDR3 coding DNA: TGTGCCAGTACCATGGGGGGGAACACTGAAGCTTTCTTT.

This clonotype has just a few counts. The genes are TRBV12-3 or TRBV12-4 and TRBJ2-3, with D maybe TRBD1 (5 bases). Trimming pared 7 bases from V and 3 bases from J, leaving 11 bases between. The CDR3 length is 13 residues. The CDR3 protein is CASTRARTDTQYF. Here the CDR3 DNA reads TGTGCCAGCACCAGGGCGCGGACAGATACGCAGTATTTT.

With regard to this clonotype: This could be a read error, since a much larger clone is one nucleotide away. The gene calls are TRBV4-1 and TRBJ2-7; D possibly corresponds to TRBD2 (6 bases). The CDR3 consists of 17 residues. CDR1 and CDR2 (germline): MGHRA, YSYEKL. CDR3 nucleotides: TGCGCCAGCAGCCAAAACCGGGACTCACAAAGTTGGTACGGGCAGTACTTC. Its protein product is CASSQNRDSQSWYGQYF.

This clonotype was seen at least ten times. V is TRBV10-1 and J is TRBJ1-1, with D perhaps matching TRBD1 (5 bases). Per the germline V gene, CDR1 is WNHNN and CDR2 is SYGVQD (reference sequence). V lost 6 bases to trimming and J lost 5 bases, with 13 bases between them. The CDR3 totals 13 residues. DNA of the CDR3: TGCGCCAGCAGGGAGGGGACGAGAACTGAAGCTTTCTTT. Translated: CASREGTRTEAFF.

Concerning this clonotype itself: A much larger clone differs by one base, so this may be a read error. The conserved phenylalanine or tryptophan is not found at the CDR3 terminus, so this likely reflects a read error. The chain employs TRBV7-6 and TRBJ1-2; D call uncertain. This CDR3 region has 17 residues. V lost 4 bases to trimming and J lost 4 bases, with 22 bases between them. CDR1 SGHVS and CDR2 FNYEAQ come from the germline V gene. The CDR3 DNA reads as TGTGCCAGCAGCTGTGCAAGTGAATCTCGAAAGACCTATGGCTACACCCTC. Translation gives CASSCASESRKTYGYTL.

This clonotype has ten or more counts. In DNA form, the CDR3 reads TGTGCCAGCAGCGGTTATGTCACCCTTCGAAAGACCTATGGCTACACCTTC. Its translation is CASSGYVTLRKTYGYTF. The gene calls are TRBV3-1 and TRBJ1-2; no definite D call. The CDR3 is 17 amino acids. CDR1 is LGHDT, CDR2 YNNKEL, per germline (reference sequence). The germline V and J ends were trimmed by 5 bases and 4 bases, with 23 bases remaining between them.

This clonotype was observed many times. The chain uses TRBV5-4 and TRBJ1-1, with a tentative D call TRBD1 (5 bases). The CDR3 is 13 amino acids. The germline gives CDR1 SGHNT, CDR2 YYREEE (reference sequence). V was clipped by 4 bases and J by 2 bases, with 9 bases between them. CDR3 DNA: TGTGCCAGCAGCCGGACAATAAACACTGAAGCTTTCTTT. This translates into CASSRTINTEAFF.